A selection of T cell receptor beta chains follows, all from one sample in a study of graft-versus-host responses after intestinal transplantation. Method: immunoSEQ multiplex PCR; TCRdb's copy keeps in-frame clones and lacks some. The sample lists roughly 20,000 clones; roughly three quarters were seen once. The sequences come from ileum tissue, collected 20 days after intestinal transplant. The receptors shown here come from a human patient who received an intestinal transplant, so some T cells may come from the graft donor. Both conserved end residues are part of each CDR3. Fields, in order: D gene, V gene, clone size, J gene, CDR3 DNA, CDR3 protein. The D gene is left open where the match is weak. Clone size is given for some rows only: seen once, a few or many times, or a class if the clone is expanded.

>NA|TRBV11-1|NA|TRBJ1-6
TGTGCCAGCAGCTTGGGGCAGGGCTACTCACCCCTCCACTTT
CASSLGQGYSPLHF
>NA|TRBV6-6|once|TRBJ1-2
TGTGCCAGCACCGGCGGAAACTATGGCTACACCTTC
CASTGGNYGYTF
>TRBD2|TRBV5-1|NA|TRBJ2-5
TGCGCCAGCAGTCGAATACTAGCGGCACAAGAGACCCAGTACTTC
CASSRILAAQETQYF
>TRBD2|TRBV10-3|few|TRBJ2-7
TGTGCCATCGGCGCGGGAGCTGTTTTTCCATACGAGCAGTACTTC
CAIGAGAVFPYEQYF
>TRBD1|TRBV7-2|NA|TRBJ2-7
TGTGCCAGCAGCCTCGGGACAGCCTACGAGCAGTACTTC
CASSLGTAYEQYF
>NA|TRBV13|NA|TRBJ1-3
TGTGCCAGCAGCGCACCAGGGATTAGAGGAAACACCATATATTTT
CASSAPGIRGNTIYF
>NA|TRBV7-8|once|TRBJ2-1
TGTGCCAGCAGCTTAGACAGCACCGGCAATGAGCAGTTCTTC
CASSLDSTGNEQFF
>TRBD2|TRBV27|NA|TRBJ2-5
TGTGCCAGCAGTTTAAGCGGGATCAAAGGGGAGACCCAGTACTTC
CASSLSGIKGETQYF
>TRBD1|TRBV7-2|NA|TRBJ2-1
TGTGCCAGCAGTACTCGACAGGGGAACGGCGGCAATGAGCAGTTCTTC
CASSTRQGNGGNEQFF
>NA|TRBV4-2|NA|TRBJ2-7
TGTGCCAGCAGCCAAGAGGCTTTTCAAACCCACGAGCAGTACTTC
CASSQEAFQTHEQYF
>NA|TRBV6-1|NA|TRBJ2-7
TGTGCCAGCAGCGAAGGCGGGGGCGCCTACGAGCAGTACTTC
CASSEGGGAYEQYF
>NA|TRBV6-1|NA|TRBJ1-5
TGTGCCAGCAGTGAATTTGGTCTCTACTATAGCAATCAGCCCCAGCATTTT
CASSEFGLYYSNQPQHF
>NA|TRBV11-2|NA|TRBJ2-7
TGTGCCAGCAGCTTAGGTCCCGGACAGCTCTACGAGCAGTACTTC
CASSLGPGQLYEQYF
>NA|TRBV7-9|once|TRBJ2-2
TGTGCCAGCAGCTTAGTGTCGGTCAACACCGGGGAGCTGTTTTTT
CASSLVSVNTGELFF
>NA|TRBV6-1|NA|TRBJ1-5
TGTGCCAGCAACCCCGACAGGTCTCAGCCCCAGCATTTT
CASNPDRSQPQHF
>TRBD2|TRBV27|few|TRBJ2-7
TGTGCCACCTCTAACTGGGGAGGGCCTCTTTACGAGCAGTACTTC
CATSNWGGPLYEQYF
>NA|TRBV4-3|NA|TRBJ1-2
TGCGCCAGCAGCCAAGGGAGGTCCAGCTCCCTCCACTATGGCTACACCTTC
CASSQGRSSSLHYGYTF
>TRBD1|TRBV19|NA|TRBJ1-2
TGTGCCAGTTACCAAGACAGGGGGAAGGTCCCTAACTATGGCTACACCTTC
CASYQDRGKVPNYGYTF
>NA|TRBV4-1|few|TRBJ1-1
TGCGCCAGCAGCCAAACGCCGGGGGAGAACACTGAAGCTTTCTTT
CASSQTPGENTEAFF
>NA|TRBV4-1|NA|TRBJ2-2
TGCGCCAGCAGCCAAGATGGGTGGGCAGGGGCCACCGGGGAGCTGTTTTTT
CASSQDGWAGATGELFF
>NA|TRBV27|NA|TRBJ1-2
TGTGCCAGCAGTTTATTGCTCGGGGGGGCAGGAGGCTACACCTTC
CASSLLLGGAGGYTF
>TRBD2|TRBV6-1|NA|TRBJ2-1
TGTGCCAGCAGTGAACTGCGGGGGGTTAGTGAGCAGTTCTTC
CASSELRGVSEQFF
>TRBD1|TRBV30|NA|TRBJ2-1
TGTGCCTGGAGTGGGGACAGTATCCCCAATGAGCAGTTCTTC
CAWSGDSIPNEQFF
>TRBD2|TRBV7-8|NA|TRBJ2-1
TGTGCCAGCAGCCTTAGCGGGGGCTACAATGAGCAGTTCTTC
CASSLSGGYNEQFF